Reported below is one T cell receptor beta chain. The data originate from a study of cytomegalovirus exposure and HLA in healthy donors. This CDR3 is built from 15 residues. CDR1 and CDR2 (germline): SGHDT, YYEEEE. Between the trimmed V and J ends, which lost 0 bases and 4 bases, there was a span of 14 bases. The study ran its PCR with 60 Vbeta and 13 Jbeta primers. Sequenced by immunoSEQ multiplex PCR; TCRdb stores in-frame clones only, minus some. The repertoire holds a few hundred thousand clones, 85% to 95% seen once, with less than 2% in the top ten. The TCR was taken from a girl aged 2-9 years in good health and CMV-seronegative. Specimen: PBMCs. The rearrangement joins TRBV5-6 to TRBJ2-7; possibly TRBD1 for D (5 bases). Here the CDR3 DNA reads TGTGCCAGCAGCTTGGGCAGGACACCCAAGTACGAGCAGTACTTC. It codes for CASSLGRTPKYEQYF. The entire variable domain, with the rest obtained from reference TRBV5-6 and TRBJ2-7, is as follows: DAGVTQSPTHLIKTRGQQVTLRCSPKSGHDTVSWYQQALGQGPQFIFQYYEEEERQRGNFPDRFSGHQFPNYSSELNVNALLLGDSALYLCASSLGRTPKYEQYFGPGTRLTVT.